These T cell receptor beta chains were read from a single sample in a study of response to subunit inactivated influenza vaccine. MiXCR was run by TCRdb on the RT-PCR reads, yielding one entry per CDR3 protein. The table lists 280,000 or so distinct CDR3 sequences, less than 25% of them singletons, with about a tenth in the top ten. The material sequenced was PBMCs from blood, taken approximately 22 months after vaccination. The receptor set was obtained from a man between 50 and 75 years old who received an inactivated influenza vaccine. CDR3s include the opening cysteine and the closing phenylalanine or tryptophan. A D gene is named only where the DNA matches it firmly. Where a row states a size, it is once, few, many or the class of an expanded clone; other rows omit it.

>NA|TRBJ2-1|NA|TRBV12-3/TRBV12-4
CASSLGWGQGNEQFF
TGTGCCAGCAGTTTGGGCTGGGGCCAAGGCAATGAGCAGTTCTTC
>NA|TRBJ1-2|few|TRBV5-1
CASSLAHSDNYGYTF
TGCGCCAGCAGCTTGGCCCACAGCGATAACTATGGCTACACCTTC
>TRBD2|TRBJ2-1|NA|TRBV7-6
CASTQAGGYNEQFF
TGTGCCAGCACCCAGGCGGGGGGTTACAATGAGCAGTTCTTC
>NA|TRBJ2-4|few|TRBV6-5
CASSYSGRGGDIQYF
TGTGCCAGCAGTTACTCGGGTAGGGGTGGGGACATTCAGTACTTC
>TRBD1|TRBJ2-1|NA|TRBV7-8
CASSLAGRGRYNEQFF
TGTGCCAGCAGCTTAGCTGGCAGGGGGCGTTACAATGAGCAGTTCTTC
>NA|TRBJ1-1|few|TRBV18
CASSPPPGNTEAFF
TGTGCCAGCTCACCACCGCCAGGGAACACTGAAGCTTTCTTT
>NA|TRBJ2-1|few|TRBV6-5
CASSSSDRAGEQFF
NA
>NA|TRBJ1-4|few|TRBV20-1
CSAKDSGTANEKLFF
TGCAGTGCTAAAGACTCCGGGACCGCGAATGAAAAACTGTTTTTT
>TRBD1|TRBJ1-5|few|TRBV2
CASSVRGLDGNQPQHF
TGTGCCAGCAGTGTAAGGGGGCTTGATGGCAATCAGCCCCAGCATTTT
>TRBD1|TRBJ2-1|NA|TRBV11-3
CASSLNRGREQFF
TGTGCCAGCAGCTTAAACAGGGGAAGGGAGCAGTTCTTC
>NA|TRBJ2-7|NA|TRBV4-3
CASSQGHKNYYEQYF
TGCGCCAGCAGCCAAGGTCACAAGAACTACTACGAGCAGTACTTC
>NA|TRBJ2-1|NA|TRBV3-1
CASSQETRLDRPREQFF
TGTGCCAGCAGCCAAGAAACACGACTAGACCGCCCCCGGGAGCAGTTCTTC
>NA|TRBJ2-5|NA|TRBV5-6
CASSFPGTPVDSDF
TGTGCCAGCAGCTTCCCCGGGACGCCAGTTGATTCGGACTTC
>TRBD1|TRBJ2-1|many|TRBV28
CASGLGQGQYNEQFF
TGTGCCAGCGGCCTTGGACAGGGACAATACAATGAGCAGTTCTTC
>TRBD1|TRBJ1-2|few|TRBV7-6
CASSLGLLRDSSYGYTF
TGTGCCAGCAGCTTGGGTTTGTTAAGGGACAGTAGCTATGGCTACACCTTC
>TRBD1|TRBJ1-1|NA|TRBV6-1
CASRAGTGLMNTEAFF
TGTGCCAGCAGGGCTGGGACAGGGCTCATGAACACTGAAGCTTTCTTT
>TRBD1|TRBJ2-7|NA|TRBV28
CASSWTGGGIHEQYF
TGTGCCAGCAGTTGGACAGGTGGGGGAATCCACGAGCAGTACTTC
>NA|TRBJ2-7|NA|TRBV6-6
CASKASNSYEQYF
TGTGCCAGCAAGGCGTCAAACTCCTACGAGCAGTACTTC
>TRBD1|TRBJ2-1|NA|TRBV4-2
CASSQEGQAGEQFF
TGTGCCAGCAGCCAAGAGGGACAGGCGGGTGAGCAGTTCTTC
>NA|TRBJ2-7|NA|TRBV29-1
CSATTMGLNEQYF
TGCAGCGCCACGACAATGGGGCTAAACGAGCAGTACTTC
>NA|TRBJ1-4|NA|TRBV28
CASNPAGGLDEKLFF
TGTGCCAGCAACCCGGCGGGGGGGCTAGATGAAAAACTGTTTTTT
>NA|TRBJ2-5|once|TRBV30
CAWSLWYSQETQYF
TGTGCCTGGAGTCTGTGGTACAGTCAAGAGACCCAGTACTTC
>TRBD1|TRBJ2-7|NA|TRBV12-3/TRBV12-4
CASSPRIGGDRGYEQYF
TGTGCCAGCAGCCCAAGGATTGGAGGGGACAGGGGGTACGAGCAGTACTTC
>NA|TRBJ2-4|NA|TRBV7-6
CASSLGIFRGEPKNIQYF
TGTGCCAGCAGCTTAGGGATCTTTAGGGGGGAGCCCAAAAACATTCAGTACTTC
>TRBD1|TRBJ1-4|few|TRBV5-4
CASSSDRDEKLFF
TGTGCCAGCAGTTCGGACAGGGATGAAAAACTGTTTTTT
>NA|TRBJ2-2|NA|TRBV20-1
CSARGKRTGELFF
TGCAGTGCTAGAGGGAAGCGAACCGGGGAGCTGTTTTTT
>TRBD1|TRBJ1-5|few|TRBV20-1
CSARVTGENQPQHF
TGCAGTGCTAGAGTGACAGGGGAGAATCAGCCCCAGCATTTT
>TRBD1|TRBJ2-1|NA|TRBV29-1
CSVARTGFYNEQFF
TGCAGCGTTGCGAGGACAGGATTCTACAATGAGCAGTTCTTC
>NA|TRBJ2-2|few|TRBV6-2/TRBV6-3
CASSYDLTGELFF
TGTGCCAGCAGTTACGACCTAACCGGGGAGCTGTTTTTT
>NA|TRBJ2-7|NA|TRBV28
CASNPPMTYEQYF
TGTGCCAGCAATCCTCCGATGACCTACGAGCAGTACTTC
>NA|TRBJ2-3|NA|TRBV14
CASSHRPDTQYF
TGTGCCAGCAGCCACCGACCAGATACGCAGTATTTT
>NA|TRBJ2-5|few|TRBV12-3/TRBV12-4
CASSFRPAEETQYF
TGTGCCAGCAGTTTTCGGCCAGCAGAAGAGACCCAGTACTTC
>NA|TRBJ2-7|few|TRBV12-3/TRBV12-4
CASSFRTSSYEQYF
TGTGCCAGCAGTTTTCGGACGAGCTCCTACGAGCAGTACTTC
>NA|TRBJ2-7|few|TRBV7-8
CASSLVAVGYEQYF
TGTGCCAGCAGCTTAGTAGCCGTAGGGTACGAGCAGTACTTC
>NA|TRBJ2-3|few|TRBV12-3/TRBV12-4
CASSPFAGGGTDTQYF
TGTGCCAGCAGCCCTTTCGCAGGCGGGGGCACAGATACGCAGTATTTT
>NA|TRBJ2-2|few|TRBV18
CASSRTISGELFF
TGTGCCAGCTCACGGACTATCTCCGGGGAGCTGTTTTTT
>TRBD1|TRBJ1-6|NA|TRBV4-3
CASSQDSDRVWVGVVSPLHF
TGCGCCAGCAGCCAAGACTCGGACAGGGTATGGGTAGGTGTAGTTTCACCCCTCCACTTT
>NA|TRBJ2-5|NA|TRBV4-2
CASSQELVGTQYF
TGTGCCAGCAGCCAAGAATTAGTGGGGACCCAGTACTTC
>TRBD2|TRBJ2-4|NA|TRBV20-1
CSATLAGGLQNIQYF
TGCAGTGCTACGCTAGCGGGGGGGCTACAAAACATTCAGTACTTC
>NA|TRBJ1-1|few|TRBV6-1
CASSVRTVTEAFF
TGTGCCAGCAGCGTTAGGACGGTCACTGAAGCTTTCTTT
>NA|TRBJ1-1|NA|TRBV12-3/TRBV12-4
CASSLVGARDTEASF
TGTGCCAGCAGTTTAGTAGGGGCAAGAGACACTGAAGCTTCCTTT
>NA|TRBJ2-1|few|TRBV15
CATSTTNTYRGGTQFF
TGTGCCACCAGCACGACAAATACCTACAGGGGGGGAACGCAGTTCTTC